These 22 T cell receptor beta chains originate from one sample sequenced in a study of T cell responses to AZD1222 COVID-19 vaccine. Clones were read by immunoSEQ multiplex PCR, and TCRdb kept only the in-frame ones, dropping some. The repertoire includes about 100,000 clones, about 85% of them detected once, and around 4.4% sits in the top ten. This specimen was peripheral blood, taken on day 0 of AZD1222 vaccination. The receptors stem from an adult in good health.

V is TRBV7-8 and J is TRBJ2-1, with a weak D call TRBD2 (6 bases). V was trimmed by 7 bases and J by 4 bases, leaving 14 bases between them. The germline gives CDR1 SGHVS, CDR2 FQNEAQ. The CDR3 loop spans 14 amino acids. The CDR3 bases are TGTGCCAGCACCGATCAGCGGGTTTACAATGAGCAGTTCTTC. Translated, it gives CASTDQRVYNEQFF.

The table lists this clone with a few counts. The chain has TRBV12-3 or TRBV12-4 and TRBJ1-6, with D unresolved. V was pared by 7 bases and J by 10 bases, with 14 bases between. CDR3 length: 13 residues. In nucleotides, the CDR3 is TGTGCCAGCACTTCCCAAAGTTTCTCACCCCTCCACTTT. This codes for CASTSQSFSPLHF.

The V and J genes are TRBV30 and TRBJ1-3, with unresolved D. Trimming removed 3 bases at V and 0 bases at J, with 9 bases between. Per germline, CDR1 GTSNPN and CDR2 SVGIG (reference sequence). The CDR3 is 14 amino acids. The CDR3 loop is CAWSDTNSGNTIYF. CDR3 nucleotide sequence: TGTGCCTGGAGCGATACGAACTCTGGAAACACCATATATTTT.

The chain combines TRBV4-2 with TRBJ2-7; D may be TRBD1 (7 bases). From germline, CDR1 is LGHNA and CDR2 YNFKEQ. The CDR3 loop spans 15 amino acids. V was trimmed by 3 bases and J by 3 bases, leaving 15 bases between them. The CDR3 loop reads CASSHSRGDHYEQYF. The DNA of the CDR3 is TGTGCCAGCAGCCATAGCAGGGGGGACCACTACGAGCAGTACTTC.

The genes are TRBV9 and TRBJ1-4; D is undetermined. Trimming removed 0 bases from V and 6 bases from J, with 9 bases in between. This CDR3 is built from 14 residues. Germline CDR1 SGDLS, CDR2 YYNGEE. The CDR3 here is CASSVEAGDEKLFF. CDR3 DNA: TGTGCCAGCAGCGTAGAGGCAGGCGATGAAAAACTGTTTTTT. The variable domain in full, completed from reference TRBV9 and TRBJ1-4, reads DSGVTQTPKHLITATGQRVTLRCSPRSGDLSVYWYQQSLDQGLQFLIQYYNGEERAKGNILERFSAQQFPDLHSELNLSSLELGDSALYFCASSVEAGDEKLFFGSGTQLSVL.

This chain links TRBV29-1 with TRBJ1-2, with TRBD1 as a possible D gene (5 bases). Between the trimmed V and J ends, which lost 7 bases and 2 bases, there was a span of 17 bases. Germline loops: CDR1 SQVTM, CDR2 ANQGSEA. The length of the CDR3 is 14 residues. CDR3 protein: CSDTPGPKNYGYTF. The CDR3 bases are TGCAGCGATACCCCGGGACCTAAGAACTATGGCTACACCTTC.

The gene calls are TRBV4-2 and TRBJ2-1, with 9 bases lining up with TRBD2. The J segment lost 4 bases and the V segment lost 0 bases, leaving 4 bases of the junction unmatched. Germline CDR1 LGHNA, CDR2 YNFKEQ. CDR3 length: 16 residues. The CDR3: CASSQEASGTYNEQFF. The CDR3 region has the DNA TGTGCCAGCAGCCAAGAGGCTAGCGGGACTTACAATGAGCAGTTCTTC.

A few counts support this clone. The V gene is TRBV14, the J gene TRBJ2-3; D uncertain. Trimming cost V 5 bases and J 1 base, with 10 bases left between them. Germline CDR1 reads SGHDN; CDR2 reads FVKESK. The CDR3 loop spans 14 amino acids. This chain's CDR3 is CASSSGRGTDTQYF. Here the CDR3 DNA reads TGTGCCAGCAGCTCTGGAAGAGGCACAGATACGCAGTATTTT. Full variable domain (remainder filled in from reference TRBV14 and TRBJ2-3): EAGVTQFPSHSVIEKGQTVTLRCDPISGHDNLYWYRRVMGKEIKFLLHFVKESKQDESGMPNNRFLAERTGGTYSTLKVQPAELEDSGVYFCASSSGRGTDTQYFGPGTRLTVL.

The rearrangement uses TRBV11-2 and TRBJ1-2; TRBD1 matches at 8 bases. The trim removed 5 bases at V and 0 bases at J, leaving 8 bases unmatched. The germline CDR1 and CDR2 sequences are SGHAT and FQNNGV. The CDR3 has 16 amino acids. CDR3 in amino acids: CASSPDRAPANYGYTF. The CDR3 DNA follows: TGTGCCAGCAGCCCGGACAGGGCTCCAGCTAACTATGGCTACACCTTC.

The rearrangement links TRBV10-3 to TRBJ2-7, with D unclear. The V gene lost 0 bases and the J gene lost 3 bases, with 3 bases spanning the gap. The CDR3 is 12 amino acids. Germline V gene lookup returns CDR1 ENHRY and CDR2 SYGVKD. The CDR3 region has the DNA TGTGCCATCAGTGAGTCGAACTACGAGCAGTACTTC. Translation gives CAISESNYEQYF.

This clone was counted a few times. CDR3 nucleotide sequence: TGTGCCAGCATCCCGCCCGGGACAGGAGGTGTCGCTTTCTTT. Translating it yields CASIPPGTGGVAFF. V usage is TRBV28 and J usage is TRBJ1-1, with 8 bases matching TRBD1. The ends lost 7 bases at V and 11 bases at J; junction bases unmatched: 15. CDR1 and CDR2 (germline): MDHEN, SYDVKM. The CDR3 is made up of 14 amino acids.

The chain is built from TRBV14 and TRBJ1-2, with no clear D. The germline V gene encodes CDR1 SGHDN and CDR2 FVKESK. V lost 2 bases to trimming and J lost 2 bases, with 3 bases between them. This CDR3 has 12 residues. CDR3 sequence: CASSQLNYGYTF. CDR3 nucleotides: TGTGCCAGCAGCCAACTGAACTATGGCTACACCTTC.

The V gene is TRBV7-6, the J gene TRBJ2-3; D may match TRBD1 or TRBD2 (6 bases each). The germline V and J ends were trimmed by 2 bases and 2 bases, with 20 bases remaining between them. The CDR3 contains 18 residues. CDR1 and CDR2 from the germline V gene are SGHVS and FNYEAQ. CDR3 residues: CASSLRPPGARFTDTQYF. The CDR3 region has the DNA TGTGCCAGCAGCTTAAGGCCACCGGGGGCGCGTTTCACAGATACGCAGTATTTT.

CDR3 protein: CATSATGTEDSPLHF. The CDR3 coding sequence is TGTGCCACCAGCGCAACCGGGACGGAGGATTCACCCCTCCACTTT. The chain is built from TRBV15 and TRBJ1-6; D perhaps matches TRBD1 (5 bases). Trimming left V 5 bases short and J 8 bases short, with 16 bases between. The V gene's germline CDR1 is LNHNV and CDR2 YYDKDF (reference sequence). The CDR3 consists of 15 residues.

The V and J genes are TRBV30 and TRBJ1-3; D is uncertain. This CDR3 has 14 amino acids. The germline gives CDR1 GTSNPN, CDR2 SVGIG (reference sequence). The V and J ends lost 2 bases and 0 bases respectively, with 8 bases between them. The CDR3 nucleotides read TGTGCCTGGAGTCAGGTGAGCTCTGGAAACACCATATATTTT. Its protein is CAWSQVSSGNTIYF.

Only a few counts were recorded for this clone. V is TRBV6-5 and J is TRBJ1-1, with 7 bases aligning to TRBD1. CDR1 and CDR2 from the germline V gene are MNHEY and SVGAGI. The CDR3 has 12 residues. With V trimmed by 6 bases and J by 4 bases, 2 bases remained unmatched. The CDR3 loop reads CASSRQGTEAFF. As DNA, the CDR3 is TGTGCCAGCAGCCGACAGGGCACTGAAGCTTTCTTT.

This clone was recorded once. The rearrangement links TRBV28 to TRBJ1-5; D ambiguous. Germline CDR1 and CDR2: MDHEN and SYDVKM. The CDR3 contains 13 residues. V lost 7 bases, J lost 0 bases, and 7 bases lay in between. CDR3 protein: CASIENSNQPQHF. CDR3 in DNA: TGTGCCAGCATTGAGAATAGCAATCAGCCCCAGCATTTT.

The chain joins TRBV6-5 to TRBJ2-5, with 8 bases that match TRBD2. Trimming took 2 bases from V and 9 from J; bases not matched to a gene: 11. Germline V gene data show CDR1 as MNHEY and CDR2 as SVGAGI. The CDR3 is 15 amino acids. The CDR3 here is CASSYATGGTGAQYF. The CDR3 region has the DNA TGTGCCAGCAGTTACGCGACGGGGGGGACCGGAGCCCAGTACTTC.

This rearrangement joins TRBV9 to TRBJ1-2; D remains unclear. The CDR3 spans 16 residues. V gave up 1 base and J gave up 0 bases, with 13 bases separating them. Germline V gives CDR1 SGDLS, CDR2 YYNGEE. The CDR3 spells CASSVNLPGPNYGYTF. In DNA form, the CDR3 reads TGTGCCAGCAGCGTAAACCTCCCCGGCCCTAACTATGGCTACACCTTC.

J is TRBJ1-1 and V is TRBV2; a possible D gene is TRBD1 (5 bases). V was cut by 9 bases and J by 5 bases, with 16 bases left in between. From germline, CDR1 is SNHLY and CDR2 FYNNEI. This CDR3 has 13 amino acids. CDR3 protein: CASRSGWGTEAFF. CDR3 in DNA: TGTGCCAGTCGGTCCGGGTGGGGGACTGAAGCTTTCTTT.

The DNA for the CDR3 is TGTGCCAGCAGTTACGGACAGCCAGAGGACACCATATATTTT. Protein product: CASSYGQPEDTIYF. The genes are TRBV6-6 and TRBJ1-3; D may be TRBD1 (6 bases). Germline CDR1 and CDR2: MNHNY and SVGAGI (reference sequence). V lost 2 bases and J 8 bases, leaving 13 bases between the germline ends. CDR3 length equals 14 residues.

The chain links TRBV28 to TRBJ1-5, with a possible D match to TRBD1 (6 bases). This CDR3 spans 17 amino acids. CDR1 MDHEN and CDR2 SYDVKM come from the germline V gene. The V end lost 3 bases, the J end lost 4 bases, and 19 bases lay between the germline ends. The CDR3 nucleotides read TGTGCCAGCAGTTTCCCGGGGGCGGGGGGTGAGAATCAGCCCCAGCATTTT. Its translation is CASSFPGAGGENQPQHF.